Listed below are T cell receptor beta chains from one sample, sequenced in a study of T cells expressing NK-cell markers. From the 5' RACE reads, TCRdb lists one entry per CDR3 protein and no DNA. The sample is made up of 500,000 to 700,000 distinct CDR3 sequences, and the top ten hold approximately 4% of it. The sample taken for sequencing was blood T cells: a sorted CD56 or NKG2C T cell subset, CD4+ or CD8+ T cells, or bulk PBMC T cells (not recorded which). These receptors were collected from a man aged 18 to 29 in good health. The CDR3 runs from the conserved cysteine through the conserved F or W.

>TRBJ2-5|TRBV28
CASSFSQATPETQYF
>TRBJ2-2|TRBV6-5
CASSYLYREAGELFF
>TRBJ2-7|TRBV18
CASSPLAGIPYEQYF
>TRBJ2-1|TRBV5-1
CASSPRVAAPRGEQFF
>TRBJ2-5|TRBV11-2
CASSLDTAGGTQYF
>TRBJ1-5|TRBV20-1
CSARESGQGSQPQHF
>TRBJ2-5|TRBV6-2/TRBV6-3
CASSHPEDQETQYF
>TRBJ1-6|TRBV20-1
CSARRQSISPLHF
>TRBJ1-2|TRBV5-1
CASSKRDQDSYGYTF
>TRBJ2-1|TRBV6-6
CASTQGWNNEQFF
>TRBJ2-2|TRBV7-2
CASSLARTGTSGSTGELFF
>TRBJ2-7|TRBV9
CASSGHPSGEQYF
>TRBJ2-3|TRBV12-3/TRBV12-4
CASYESGLNTDTQYF
>TRBJ2-1|TRBV6-5
CASSYSKSGTGLFF
>TRBJ2-3|TRBV5-6
CASRLTSGRAGGDTQYF
>TRBJ1-3|TRBV14
CASSRDRARGDTIYF
>TRBJ1-5|TRBV6-1
CASSQAWGYNQPQHF
>TRBJ1-5|TRBV15
CATTEGGGHQPQHF
>TRBJ1-1|TRBV12-3/TRBV12-4
CASRIAGTANTEAFF
>TRBJ2-1|TRBV5-1
CASSLGGRATYNEQFF
>TRBJ2-7|TRBV30
CAWSLGPLYEQYF
>TRBJ2-1|TRBV5-1
CASSPGTLQNNEQFF
>TRBJ2-3|TRBV20-1
CSARKRGSTDTQYF
>TRBJ1-1|TRBV5-1
CASSTGGNTEAFF
>TRBJ2-1|TRBV2
CASKPSGSYNEQFF
>TRBJ2-1|TRBV11-2
CASSLVWDRAYNEQFF
>TRBJ1-1|TRBV7-2
CASRRGQSPTEAFF
>TRBJ2-6|TRBV29-1
CSVAGDRLSGANVLTF
>TRBJ2-2|TRBV24-1
CATRDRFPGELFF
>TRBJ2-4|TRBV29-1
CSGLTDRENIQYF
>TRBJ1-1|TRBV5-1
CASSKDRARLRGANTEAFF
>TRBJ2-2|TRBV7-9
CASSPGQNTGELFF
>TRBJ2-1|TRBV20-1
CSARVGGSYSYNEQFF
>TRBJ2-3|TRBV20-1
CSAGVGGPAGDTQYF
>TRBJ1-5|TRBV20-1
CSAMGQSHQPQHF
>TRBJ2-7|TRBV25-1
CASSDRLQGLGEQYF
>TRBJ2-6|TRBV27
CASSFTGLAGAGANVLTF
>TRBJ2-1|TRBV7-9
CASSPMDRVNEQFF
>TRBJ1-1|TRBV12-3/TRBV12-4
CATRGLDTEAFF
>TRBJ2-2|TRBV20-1
CSARYWTSGRGTGELFF
>TRBJ2-3|TRBV20-1
CSANGLAGHRNTQYF
>TRBJ2-5|TRBV29-1
CSVDSPPMAQYF
>TRBJ1-5|TRBV12-3/TRBV12-4
CASSLAWGAGDQPQHF
>TRBJ2-7|TRBV27
CASSRLAQGTYEQYF